The present T cell receptor (beta chain) was sequenced within a study of resident and recirculating memory T cells in vitiligo. Study-level background: Shave-biopsy epidermis from lesional and nonlesional skin was sequenced alongside PBMCs. No cells were sorted; samples were homogenized just before genomic DNA extraction.

In regard to this clone: Antigen specificity is unknown.

Germline lookup yields CDR1 LNHNV and CDR2 YYDKDF (reference sequence). The CDR3 has 15 residues. With 7 bases removed from V and 1 base from J, the gap between germline ends came to 14 bases. Findings and caveats of the study: Sequences differed between biopsy sites and patients, suggesting private specificity.

Repertoires were generated with immunoSEQ multiplex PCR, while TCRdb's copy carries only in-frame clones and drops some. The sample contains 65,000 to 80,000 clones, about 91% of which appear only once. This chain connects TRBV15 to TRBJ2-1, with D perhaps matching TRBD2 (5 bases). The TCR sequence derives from a male donor with vitiligo. The specimen sequenced was blood. The CDR3 DNA follows: TGTGCCACCACCAAGAGAGGGCTATCCTACAATGAGCAGTTCTTC. Translation: CATTKRGLSYNEQFF.